What follows describes a single T cell receptor (beta chain). Its antigen is unidentified. These data originate in a study of cytotoxic CD8 clonotypes in ibrutinib-treated CLL. Libraries were prepared by immunoSEQ multiplex PCR; TCRdb keeps only in-frame clonotypes and omits some of them. The sample carries fewer than 45,000 clones, roughly 50% recorded once. Roughly 1.8 micrograms of genomic DNA from cryopreserved PBMCs went into TCR beta libraries. Study-level findings and limits: Patients showed higher baseline clonality than age-matched healthy donors, and it tracked circulating CD8+ T-cell counts. Once treatment began, public clonotypes, which were uncommon, contracted or stayed stable. Upon ibrutinib response clonality rose, and upon progression it fell back toward baseline.

Trimming removed 3 bases at V and 4 bases at J, with 9 bases between. This CDR3 is 13 amino acids long. Germline loops: CDR1 SGHNT, CDR2 YENEEA. The material sequenced was PBMCs, taken before ibrutinib treatment. The chain uses TRBV11-3 and TRBJ1-1, with D possibly TRBD1 on 6 matching bases. This clonotype originated in a human donor with chronic lymphocytic leukemia. DNA for the CDR3: TGTGCCAGCAGCTTCGTACAGGGCACTGAAGCTTTCTTT. Amino acids: CASSFVQGTEAFF.